Listed here are 2 T cell receptor beta chains from one sample, sequenced in a study of regulatory T cells in long-lasting Graves disease. Both iRepertoire HTBI primers and Arm-PCR of CDR3 regions were used to build the TCR beta libraries. TCRdb reprocessed the multiplex PCR reads via MiXCR and lists one record per CDR3 protein. The profile covers approximately 460,000 distinct CDR3 sequences, with about 17% appearing a single time and about 11% taken by the ten largest. Time point noted: newly diagnosed GD, antithyroid drugs for less than 3 months. The authors made the TCR library using RNA they extracted from PBMCs. The sample was also reused in another study, on T cells in Graves' hyperthyroidism and ophthalmopathy.

The sample consisted of peripheral blood mononuclear cells (PBMCs), taken at new diagnosis, from a patient treated with antithyroid drugs. Receptors were obtained from a woman in her 30s with Graves disease.

This clonotype was recorded many times. The chain is built from TRBV27 and TRBJ2-1, with 7 bases matching TRBD2. The germline CDR1 and CDR2 sequences are MNHEY and SMNVEV (reference sequence). The CDR3 extends over 16 amino acids. V lost 5 bases to trimming and J lost 5 bases; unmatched junction nucleotides: 12. CDR3 DNA sequence: TGTGCCAGCAGTCCATGGAGGAGCGGGAACCACAATGAGCAGTTCTTC. This sequence encodes CASSPWRSGNHNEQFF.

The chain has TRBV2 and TRBJ2-1, with 8 bases lining up with TRBD2. Per germline, CDR1 SNHLY and CDR2 FYNNEI. With V trimmed by 7 bases and J by 0 bases, 5 bases remained unmatched. The CDR3 totals 15 residues. The CDR3, as DNA: TGTGCCAGCAATCTAGCGGGCCTCTCCTACAATGAGCAGTTCTTC. This encodes CASNLAGLSYNEQFF.